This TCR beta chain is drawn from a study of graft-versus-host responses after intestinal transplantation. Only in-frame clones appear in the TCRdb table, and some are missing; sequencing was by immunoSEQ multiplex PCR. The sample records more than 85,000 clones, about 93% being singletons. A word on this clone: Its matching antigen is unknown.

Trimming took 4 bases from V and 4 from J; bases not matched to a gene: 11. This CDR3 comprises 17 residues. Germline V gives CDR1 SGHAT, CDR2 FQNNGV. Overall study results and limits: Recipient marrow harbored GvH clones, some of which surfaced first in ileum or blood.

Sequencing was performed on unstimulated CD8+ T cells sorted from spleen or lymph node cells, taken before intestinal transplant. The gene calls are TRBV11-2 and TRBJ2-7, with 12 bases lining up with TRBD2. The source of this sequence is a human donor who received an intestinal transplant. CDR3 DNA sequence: TGTGCCAGCAGCTACGAGCCTCCTAGCGGGGGGGCATACGAGCAGTACTTC. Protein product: CASSYEPPSGGAYEQYF.